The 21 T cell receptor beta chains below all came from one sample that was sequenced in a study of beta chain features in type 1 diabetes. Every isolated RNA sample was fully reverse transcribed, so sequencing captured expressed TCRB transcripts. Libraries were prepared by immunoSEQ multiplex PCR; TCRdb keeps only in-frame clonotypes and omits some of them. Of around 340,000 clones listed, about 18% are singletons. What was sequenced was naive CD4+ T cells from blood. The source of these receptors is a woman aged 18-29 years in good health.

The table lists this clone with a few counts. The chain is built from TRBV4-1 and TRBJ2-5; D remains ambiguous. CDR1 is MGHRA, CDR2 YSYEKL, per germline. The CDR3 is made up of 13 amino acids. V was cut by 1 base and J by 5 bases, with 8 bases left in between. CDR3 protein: CASSQALPETQYF. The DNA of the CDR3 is TGCGCCAGCAGCCAAGCCCTCCCGGAGACCCAGTACTTC.

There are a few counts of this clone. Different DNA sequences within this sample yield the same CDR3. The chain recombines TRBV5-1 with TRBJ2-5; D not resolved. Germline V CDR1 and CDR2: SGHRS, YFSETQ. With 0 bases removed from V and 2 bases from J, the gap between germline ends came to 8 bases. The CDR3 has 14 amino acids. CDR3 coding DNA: TGCGCCAGCAGCTTGGGGTCAGGACAAGAGACCCAGTACTTC. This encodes CASSLGSGQETQYF.

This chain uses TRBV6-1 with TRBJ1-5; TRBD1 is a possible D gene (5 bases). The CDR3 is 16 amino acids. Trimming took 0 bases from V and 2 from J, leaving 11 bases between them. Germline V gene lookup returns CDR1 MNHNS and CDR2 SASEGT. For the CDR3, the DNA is TGTGCCAGCAGTGAAGCGGGGCCGGGGGGCAATCAGCCCCAGCATTTT. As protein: CASSEAGPGGNQPQHF.

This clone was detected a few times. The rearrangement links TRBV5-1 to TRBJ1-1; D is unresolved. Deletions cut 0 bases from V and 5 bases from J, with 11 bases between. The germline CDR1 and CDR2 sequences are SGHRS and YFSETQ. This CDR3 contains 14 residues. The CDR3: CASSLVSGGTEAFF. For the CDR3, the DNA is TGCGCCAGCAGCTTGGTTAGCGGTGGGACTGAAGCTTTCTTT. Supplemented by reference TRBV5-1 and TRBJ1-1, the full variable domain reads KAGVTQTPRYLIKTRGQQVTLSCSPISGHRSVSWYQQTPGQGLQFLFEYFSETQRNKGNFPGRFSGRQFSNSRSEMNVSTLELGDSALYLCASSLVSGGTEAFFGQGTRLTVV.

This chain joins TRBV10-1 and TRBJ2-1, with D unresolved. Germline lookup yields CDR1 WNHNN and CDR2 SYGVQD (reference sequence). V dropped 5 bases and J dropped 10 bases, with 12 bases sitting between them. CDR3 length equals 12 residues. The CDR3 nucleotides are TGCGCCAGCAGTTCATCTTACGGGGAGCAGTTCTTC. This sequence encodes CASSSSYGEQFF.

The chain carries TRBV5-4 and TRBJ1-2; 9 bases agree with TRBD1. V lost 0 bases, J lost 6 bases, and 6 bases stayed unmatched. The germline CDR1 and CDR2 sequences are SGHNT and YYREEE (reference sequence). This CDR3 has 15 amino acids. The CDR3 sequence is CASSLGLGTGNGYTF. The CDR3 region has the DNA TGTGCCAGCAGCTTGGGCCTCGGGACAGGGAATGGCTACACCTTC.

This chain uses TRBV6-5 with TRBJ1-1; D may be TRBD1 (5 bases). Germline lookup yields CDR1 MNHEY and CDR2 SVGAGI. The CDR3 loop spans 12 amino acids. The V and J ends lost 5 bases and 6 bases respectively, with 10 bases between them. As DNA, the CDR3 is TGTGCCAGCAGTAACCAGGGTTCTGAAGCTTTCTTT. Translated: CASSNQGSEAFF.

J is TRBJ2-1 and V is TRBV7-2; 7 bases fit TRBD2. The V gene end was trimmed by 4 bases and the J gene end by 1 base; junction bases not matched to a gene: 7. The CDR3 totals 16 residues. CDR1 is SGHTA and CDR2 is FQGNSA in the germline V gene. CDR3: CASSSRTRSSYNEQFF. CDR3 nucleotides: TGTGCCAGCAGCTCCCGGACTAGGAGTTCCTACAATGAGCAGTTCTTC. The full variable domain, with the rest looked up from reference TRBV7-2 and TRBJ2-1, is GAGVSQSPSNKVTEKGKDVELRCDPISGHTALYWYRQSLGQGLEFLIYFQGNSAPDKSGLPSDRFSAERTGGSVSTLTIQRTQQEDSAVYLCASSSRTRSSYNEQFFGPGTRLTVL.

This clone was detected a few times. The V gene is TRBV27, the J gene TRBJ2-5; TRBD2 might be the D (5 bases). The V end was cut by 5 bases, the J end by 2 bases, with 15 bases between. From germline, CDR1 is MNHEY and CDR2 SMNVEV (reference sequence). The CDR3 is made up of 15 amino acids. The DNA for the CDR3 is TGTGCCAGCAGTCCCTTGGGAGTCACACAAGAGACCCAGTACTTC. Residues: CASSPLGVTQETQYF.

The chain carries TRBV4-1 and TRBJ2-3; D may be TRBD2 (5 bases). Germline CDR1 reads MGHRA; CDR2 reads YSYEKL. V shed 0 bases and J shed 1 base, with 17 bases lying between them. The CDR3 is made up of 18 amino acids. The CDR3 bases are TGCGCCAGCAGCCAAGATCGGGATAGCCCCAAACGCACAGATACGCAGTATTTT. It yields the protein CASSQDRDSPKRTDTQYF.

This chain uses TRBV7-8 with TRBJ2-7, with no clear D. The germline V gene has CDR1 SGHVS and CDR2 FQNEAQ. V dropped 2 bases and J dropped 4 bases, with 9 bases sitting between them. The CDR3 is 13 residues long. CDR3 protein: CASSLTGEYEQYF. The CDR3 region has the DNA TGTGCCAGCAGCTTAACCGGAGAGTACGAGCAGTACTTC.

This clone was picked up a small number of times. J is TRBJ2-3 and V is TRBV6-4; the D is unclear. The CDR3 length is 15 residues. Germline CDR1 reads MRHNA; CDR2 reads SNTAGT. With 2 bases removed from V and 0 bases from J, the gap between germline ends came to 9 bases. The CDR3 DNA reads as TGTGCCAGCAGTGACGGTGGCAGAAGCACAGATACGCAGTATTTT. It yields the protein CASSDGGRSTDTQYF.

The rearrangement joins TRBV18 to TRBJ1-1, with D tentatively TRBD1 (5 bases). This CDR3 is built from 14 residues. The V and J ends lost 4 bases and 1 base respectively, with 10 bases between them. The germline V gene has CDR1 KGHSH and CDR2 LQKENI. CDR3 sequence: CASSLDSSNTEAFF. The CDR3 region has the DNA TGTGCCAGCTCACTCGACAGTTCGAACACTGAAGCTTTCTTT.

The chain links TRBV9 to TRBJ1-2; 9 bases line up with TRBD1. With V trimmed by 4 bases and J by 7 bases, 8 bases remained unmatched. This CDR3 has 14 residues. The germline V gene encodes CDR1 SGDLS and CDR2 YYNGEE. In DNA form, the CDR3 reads TGTGCCAGCAGCACACAGGGGGCGCGCAGTGGCTACACCTTC. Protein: CASSTQGARSGYTF. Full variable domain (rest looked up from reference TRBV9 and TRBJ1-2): DSGVTQTPKHLITATGQRVTLRCSPRSGDLSVYWYQQSLDQGLQFLIQYYNGEERAKGNILERFSAQQFPDLHSELNLSSLELGDSALYFCASSTQGARSGYTFGSGTRLTVV.

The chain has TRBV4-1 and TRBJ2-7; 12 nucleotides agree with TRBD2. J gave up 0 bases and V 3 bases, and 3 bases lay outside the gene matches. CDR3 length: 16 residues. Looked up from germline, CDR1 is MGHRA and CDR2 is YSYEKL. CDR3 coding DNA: TGCGCCAGCAGCCAGGGGACTAGCGGGCTCTCCTACGAGCAGTACTTC. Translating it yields CASSQGTSGLSYEQYF.

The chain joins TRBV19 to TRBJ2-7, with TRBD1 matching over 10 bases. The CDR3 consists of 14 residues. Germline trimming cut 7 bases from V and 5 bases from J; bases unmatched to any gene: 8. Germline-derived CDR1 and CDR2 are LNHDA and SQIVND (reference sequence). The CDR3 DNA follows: TGTGCCAGTACCGACGACAGGGGGCAGGACGAGCAGTACTTC. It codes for CASTDDRGQDEQYF.

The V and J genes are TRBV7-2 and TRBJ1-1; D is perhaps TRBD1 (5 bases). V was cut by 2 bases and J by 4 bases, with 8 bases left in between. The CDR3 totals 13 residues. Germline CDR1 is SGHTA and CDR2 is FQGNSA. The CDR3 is CASSLWQGTEAFF. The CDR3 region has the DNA TGTGCCAGCAGCTTATGGCAGGGCACTGAAGCTTTCTTT. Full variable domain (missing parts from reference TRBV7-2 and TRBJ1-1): GAGVSQSPSNKVTEKGKDVELRCDPISGHTALYWYRQSLGQGLEFLIYFQGNSAPDKSGLPSDRFSAERTGGSVSTLTIQRTQQEDSAVYLCASSLWQGTEAFFGQGTRLTVV.

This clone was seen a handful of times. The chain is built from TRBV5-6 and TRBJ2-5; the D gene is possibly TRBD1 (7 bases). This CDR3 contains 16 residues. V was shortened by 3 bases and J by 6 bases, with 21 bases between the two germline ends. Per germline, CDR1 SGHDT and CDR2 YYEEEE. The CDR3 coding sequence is TGTGCCAGCAGCTCACCCAGGGGGGCCCCTGGGCAGACCCAGTACTTC. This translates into CASSSPRGAPGQTQYF.

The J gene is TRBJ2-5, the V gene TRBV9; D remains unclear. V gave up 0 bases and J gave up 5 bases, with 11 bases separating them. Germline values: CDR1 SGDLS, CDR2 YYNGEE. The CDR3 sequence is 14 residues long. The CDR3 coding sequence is TGTGCCAGCAGCGTAGATACTGCTTCTGAGACCCAGTACTTC. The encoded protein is CASSVDTASETQYF. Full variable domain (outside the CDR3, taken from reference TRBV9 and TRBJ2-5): DSGVTQTPKHLITATGQRVTLRCSPRSGDLSVYWYQQSLDQGLQFLIQYYNGEERAKGNILERFSAQQFPDLHSELNLSSLELGDSALYFCASSVDTASETQYFGPGTRLLVL.

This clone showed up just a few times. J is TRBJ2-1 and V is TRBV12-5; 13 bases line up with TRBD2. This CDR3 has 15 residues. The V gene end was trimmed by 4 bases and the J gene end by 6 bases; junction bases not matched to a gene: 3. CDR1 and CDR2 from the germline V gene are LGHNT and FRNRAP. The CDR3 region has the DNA TGTGCTAGTGGTTCACGACTAGCGGGAGGCAATGAGCAGTTCTTC. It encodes CASGSRLAGGNEQFF.

CDR3 sequence: CASSGWGRGDGELFF. CDR3 in DNA: TGTGCCAGCAGCGGTTGGGGGAGGGGCGACGGGGAGCTGTTTTTT. The chain links TRBV9 to TRBJ2-2; 7 nucleotides match TRBD2. Per the germline V gene, CDR1 is SGDLS and CDR2 is YYNGEE. The trim removed 3 bases at V and 7 bases at J, leaving 9 bases unmatched. This CDR3 has 15 residues.